This TCR beta chain is drawn from a study of vaccination effects on CD4 cells after COVID-19. Study-wide results and limits: From healthy vaccinees, only 1 of 255 vaccine-induced clones also reacted to common cold coronaviruses.

Sequencing in the ViraFEST assay came after antigen-specific CD4+ T cells had been expanded with viral peptide pools, which were used to stimulate PBMC. The authors isolated CD4+ T cells after 9 to 10 days of culture. Each participant was administered two doses of either the BNT162b2 or the mRNA-1273 vaccine. As concerns this clone: Its specificity is unknown.

Per germline, CDR1 MNHEY and CDR2 SVGAGI. The CDR3 totals 13 residues. V shed 2 bases and J shed 3 bases, with 5 bases lying between them. Assay: immunoSEQ multiplex PCR; the TCRdb copy retains only in-frame clones and omits some. In the table there are 20,000 to 25,000 clones, 60% to 80% of which are singletons. This sequence originates from a human donor who received a COVID-19 vaccine. The sample in question was CD4+ T cells from PBMCs cultured with SARS-CoV-2 spike peptides, obtained after COVID-19 vaccination. The chain recombines TRBV6-5 with TRBJ2-1; unclear D gene. The CDR3 is CASSYGFYNEQFF. In DNA, the CDR3 is TGTGCCAGCAGTTACGGTTTCTACAATGAGCAGTTCTTC.